One and the same sample provided the 17 T cell receptor beta chains below, sequenced in a study of identical twins. TCRdb reprocessed the 5' RACE reads with MiXCR, giving one entry per CDR3 protein. The table shows nearly 650,000 distinct CDR3 sequences, with 7.1% occurring only once. This same sample was also part of a study on yellow fever vaccine responses in identical twins.

The sequenced sample was PBMCs. These TCRs come from a young woman in good health.

This clonotype was seen many times. The rearrangement joins TRBV7-9 to TRBJ2-7; D tentatively fits TRBD1 or TRBD2 (5 bases each). Trimming left V 3 bases short and J 5 bases short, with 11 bases between. CDR1 is SEHNR and CDR2 is FQNEAQ in the germline V gene (reference sequence). The CDR3 runs 13 residues. The CDR3 loop is CASSFGGRDEQYF. CDR3 nucleotide sequence: TGTGCCAGCAGCTTTGGGGGACGGGACGAGCAGTACTTC.

The chain has TRBV10-3 and TRBJ2-3; TRBD1 is a possible D gene (5 bases). Germline V lookup: CDR1 ENHRY, CDR2 SYGVKD. Trimming shortened V by 0 bases and J by 2 bases, and 9 bases separated the two germline ends. The CDR3 is made up of 15 amino acids. The CDR3 is CAISESGVHTDTQYF. DNA of the CDR3: TGTGCCATCAGTGAGTCAGGGGTACACACAGATACGCAGTATTTT.

The chain carries TRBV20-1 and TRBJ2-7; D is possibly TRBD2 (5 bases). From germline, CDR1 is DFQATT and CDR2 SNEGSKA (reference sequence). This CDR3 region has 13 residues. V lost 3 bases to trimming and J lost 3 bases, with 12 bases between them. This CDR3 is CSARSTAGYEQYF. The CDR3 region has the DNA TGCAGTGCTAGGTCCACGGCGGGCTACGAGCAGTACTTC.

There are many counts of this clonotype. The J gene is TRBJ1-4, the V gene TRBV2; D unclear. Germline V gene sequence: CDR1 SNHLY, CDR2 FYNNEI. The CDR3 has 15 residues. Trimming removed 8 bases at V and 0 bases at J, with 13 bases between. CDR3 nucleotide sequence: TGTGCCAGCCGGAGGACCCTTGCAACTAATGAAAAACTGTTTTTT. This encodes CASRRTLATNEKLFF.

This clonotype was observed many times. The chain joins TRBV29-1 to TRBJ2-7; a weak D match, TRBD1 (6 bases). Trimming cost V 7 bases and J 4 bases, with 11 bases left between them. Germline CDR1 is SQVTM and CDR2 is ANQGSEA. The CDR3 spans 11 residues. Written as DNA, the CDR3 is TGCAGCGCACAGGGAAGGTACGAGCAGTACTTC. This translates into CSAQGRYEQYF.

This clonotype was detected only a few times. V gene TRBV11-2 combines with J gene TRBJ2-5, with 14 bases identical to TRBD2. The CDR3 contains 17 residues. Per the germline V gene, CDR1 is SGHAT and CDR2 is FQNNGV. V was pared by 5 bases and J by 5 bases, with 10 bases of the junction left unmatched. The CDR3 sequence: CASSPGTSGRSRETQYF. CDR3 DNA: TGTGCCAGCAGCCCGGGGACTAGCGGGAGATCTCGGGAGACCCAGTACTTC.

There are a few counts of this clonotype. CDR3 region: CASSFPGPGLELPNEQFF. The CDR3 DNA reads TGTGCCAGCAGCTTTCCGGGTCCGGGACTAGAATTGCCGAATGAGCAGTTCTTC. This rearrangement joins TRBV7-7 to TRBJ2-1, with TRBD2 matching over 8 bases. The germline CDR1 and CDR2 sequences are SSHAT and FNYEAQ (reference sequence). V lost 3 bases to trimming and J lost 7 bases; unmatched junction nucleotides: 17. The CDR3 has 18 residues.

This chain connects TRBV21-1 to TRBJ2-1; the D call in the table, TRBD1, was not verified against the DNA. TRBV21-1 is assigned pseudogene status. This CDR3 contains 16 residues. CDR3 nucleotide sequence: TGTGCCAGCAGCAAGGGACCCCCCTATTATTACAATGAGCAGTTCTTC. It encodes CASSKGPPYYYNEQFF.

This clonotype came up many times. This sequence joins TRBV24-1 and TRBJ2-3; D is perhaps TRBD1 (6 bases). The CDR3 consists of 14 residues. Germline loops: CDR1 KGHDR, CDR2 SFDVKD. The V gene lost 6 bases and the J gene lost 0 bases, with 9 bases spanning the gap. This CDR3 is CATSQTGSTDTQYF. CDR3 nucleotide sequence: TGTGCCACCAGTCAAACAGGGAGCACAGATACGCAGTATTTT.

The V and J genes are TRBV4-1 and TRBJ1-2; maybe TRBD1 (5 bases). Germline V gene lookup returns CDR1 MGHRA and CDR2 YSYEKL. The CDR3 extends over 15 amino acids. Trimming cost V 0 bases and J 6 bases, with 14 bases left between them. The chain's CDR3 is CASSQDKPRGDGYTF. As DNA, the CDR3 is TGCGCCAGCAGCCAAGACAAGCCCCGGGGGGATGGCTACACCTTC.

This clonotype occurred a few times. This chain joins TRBV4-1 and TRBJ1-3; D gene unclear. This CDR3 region has 15 residues. From germline, CDR1 is MGHRA and CDR2 YSYEKL. Trimming took 3 bases from V and 1 from J, leaving 10 bases between them. For the CDR3, the DNA is TGCGCCAGCAGCCAGGAAGTTGTTTCTGGAAACACCATATATTTT. This translates into CASSQEVVSGNTIYF.

The CDR3 is CSAGRGVGEKLFF. The CDR3 coding sequence is TGCAGTGCCGGACGGGGGGTAGGAGAAAAACTGTTTTTT. V and J are TRBV20-1 and TRBJ1-4; D is possibly TRBD1 (5 bases). Trimming shortened V by 6 bases and J by 8 bases, and 16 bases separated the two germline ends. The CDR3 sequence is 13 residues long. Germline V gene sequence: CDR1 DFQATT, CDR2 SNEGSKA (reference sequence).

This clonotype was picked up many times. This chain connects TRBV15 to TRBJ1-6, with a tentative D call TRBD1 (5 bases). The CDR3 runs to 13 residues. V was shortened by 4 bases and J by 10 bases, with 11 bases between the two germline ends. Germline V gene data show CDR1 as LNHNV and CDR2 as YYDKDF (reference sequence). The CDR3 sequence: CATSTGTASPLHF. The DNA for the CDR3 is TGTGCCACCAGCACTGGGACGGCGTCACCCCTCCACTTT.

V gene TRBV9 combines with J gene TRBJ2-1; D is perhaps TRBD1 (6 bases). Germline CDR1 is SGDLS and CDR2 is YYNGEE. The CDR3 consists of 14 residues. The V end lost 0 bases, the J end lost 5 bases, and 9 bases lay between the germline ends. Here the CDR3 DNA reads TGTGCCAGCAGCGTAGGTGGACAGAACAATGAGCAGTTCTTC. This encodes CASSVGGQNNEQFF.

This clonotype has only a few counts. The chain combines TRBV5-1 with TRBJ2-5, with a possible D match to TRBD2 (6 bases). This CDR3 region has 16 residues. V dropped 3 bases and J dropped 1 base, with 16 bases sitting between them. Germline CDR1 and CDR2: SGHRS and YFSETQ. CDR3 loop: CASSSLGEVPQETQYF. In nucleotides, the CDR3 is TGCGCCAGCAGCTCCCTCGGGGAGGTCCCCCAAGAGACCCAGTACTTC.

The chain couples TRBV9 to TRBJ2-1, with 11 bases identical to TRBD2. The CDR3 extends over 16 amino acids. Germline CDR1 and CDR2: SGDLS and YYNGEE. V shed 4 bases and J 4 bases; nucleotides not matched to a gene: 7. In nucleotides, the CDR3 is TGTGCCAGCAGCCCAGAACTAGCGGGGGAGTACAATGAGCAGTTCTTC. Its protein product is CASSPELAGEYNEQFF.

The rearrangement links TRBV20-1 to TRBJ1-6; D is undetermined. Looked up from germline, CDR1 is DFQATT and CDR2 is SNEGSKA (reference sequence). V was cut by 0 bases and J by 6 bases, with 9 bases left in between. The CDR3 consists of 14 residues. CDR3 in DNA: TGCAGTGCTAGAGATGCTTCCGGTAATTCACCCCTCCACTTT. It yields the protein CSARDASGNSPLHF.